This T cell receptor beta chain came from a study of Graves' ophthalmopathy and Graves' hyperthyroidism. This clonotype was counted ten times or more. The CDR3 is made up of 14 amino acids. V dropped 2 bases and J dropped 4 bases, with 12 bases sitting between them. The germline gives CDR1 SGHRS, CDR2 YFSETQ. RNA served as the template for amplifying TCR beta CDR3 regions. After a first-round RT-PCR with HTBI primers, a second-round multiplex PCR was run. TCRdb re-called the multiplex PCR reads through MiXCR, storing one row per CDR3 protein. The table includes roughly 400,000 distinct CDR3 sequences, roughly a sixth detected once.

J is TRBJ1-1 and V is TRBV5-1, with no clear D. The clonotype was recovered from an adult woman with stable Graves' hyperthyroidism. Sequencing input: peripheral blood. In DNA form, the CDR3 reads TGCGCCAGCAGCTTTAGTCCGGGGAGCACTGAAGCTTTCTTT. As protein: CASSFSPGSTEAFF.